This T cell receptor (beta chain) was found in a study of cytomegalovirus exposure and HLA in healthy donors. Study outcomes and limitations: Relative to the approximately 700-donor mean, N-insertions were reportedly fewer in an Asian-associated ancestry cluster in a later analysis.

Per germline, CDR1 SGHNT and CDR2 YYREEE (reference sequence). Losses at the gene ends were 0 bases for V and 6 bases for J; bases not matched to a gene: 7. The CDR3 has 16 residues. Use of 60 Vbeta and 13 Jbeta primers characterized the PCR. Sequencing was performed with immunoSEQ multiplex PCR; in TCRdb, only in-frame clones are kept and a portion is missing. This sample has approximately 130,000 clones, with 60% to 80% found just once. As concerns this clone: Its target is not known.

V gene TRBV5-4 combines with J gene TRBJ2-1, with 9 bases fitting TRBD2. Sequencing used PBMCs. The source is a man in his forties or fifties in good health and CMV-seronegative. The CDR3 DNA follows: TGTGCCAGCAGCTTGGTTCGGACTAGCGATTTCAATGAGCAGTTCTTC. Its translation is CASSLVRTSDFNEQFF.